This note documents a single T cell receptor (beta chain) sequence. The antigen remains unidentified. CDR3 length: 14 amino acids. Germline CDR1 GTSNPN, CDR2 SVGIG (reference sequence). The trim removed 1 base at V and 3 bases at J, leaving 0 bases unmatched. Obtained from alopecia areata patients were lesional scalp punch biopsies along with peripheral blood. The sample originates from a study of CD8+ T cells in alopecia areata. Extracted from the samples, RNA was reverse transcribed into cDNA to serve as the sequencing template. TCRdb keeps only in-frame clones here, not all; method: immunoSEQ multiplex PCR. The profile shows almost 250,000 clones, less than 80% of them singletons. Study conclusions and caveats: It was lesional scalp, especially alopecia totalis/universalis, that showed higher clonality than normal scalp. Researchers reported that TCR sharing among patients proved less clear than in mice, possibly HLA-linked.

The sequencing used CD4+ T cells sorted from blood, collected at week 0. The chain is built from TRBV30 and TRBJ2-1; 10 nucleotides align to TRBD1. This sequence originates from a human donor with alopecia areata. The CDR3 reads CAWSGTGGYNEQFF. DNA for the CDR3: TGTGCCTGGAGTGGGACAGGGGGCTACAATGAGCAGTTCTTC. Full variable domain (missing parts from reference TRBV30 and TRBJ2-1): SQTIHQWPATLVQPVGSPLSLECTVEGTSNPNLYWYRQAAGRGLQLLFYSVGIGQISSEVPQNLSASRPQDRQFILSSKKLLLSDSGFYLCAWSGTGGYNEQFFGPGTRLTVL.